Each of the 21 T cell receptor beta chains below was sequenced from the same sample in a study of T cell responses to AZD1222 COVID-19 vaccine. TCRdb keeps only in-frame clones here, not all; method: immunoSEQ multiplex PCR. The profile covers 80,000 or so clones, with roughly 87% appearing a single time and approximately 1.5% taken by the ten largest. This sample comprised peripheral blood, obtained on day 0 of AZD1222 vaccination. Receptors originate from an adult in good health.

This rearrangement joins TRBV4-3 to TRBJ2-7; D not resolved. The CDR3 sequence is 17 residues long. CDR1 is LGHNA, CDR2 YSLEER, per germline. Deletions cut 0 bases from V and 3 bases from J, with 18 bases between. The CDR3 DNA follows: TGCGCCAGCAGCCAAGATCTCGGCGGAACTGGGAACTACGAGCAGTACTTC. Its translation: CASSQDLGGTGNYEQYF.

This clone was observed once. The rearrangement joins TRBV30 to TRBJ1-6; D perhaps matches TRBD1 (6 bases). This CDR3 has 15 residues. Trimming removed 1 base at V and 8 bases at J, with 15 bases between. Germline CDR1 and CDR2: GTSNPN and SVGIG (reference sequence). CDR3: CAWSEVQGRDSPLHF. For the CDR3, the DNA is TGTGCCTGGAGTGAGGTACAGGGACGGGATTCACCCCTCCACTTT.

CDR3: CASSPIGGISNQPQHF. CDR3 bases: TGTGCCAGCAGCCCCATAGGGGGGATAAGCAATCAGCCCCAGCATTTT. The gene calls are TRBV7-9 and TRBJ1-5, with D perhaps matching TRBD1 (6 bases). The germline V gene encodes CDR1 SEHNR and CDR2 FQNEAQ (reference sequence). The CDR3 totals 16 residues. The V end lost 5 bases, the J end lost 1 base, and 15 bases lay between the germline ends. The full variable domain, its missing parts supplied by reference TRBV7-9 and TRBJ1-5, is DTGVSQNPRHKITKRGQNVTFRCDPISEHNRLYWYRQTLGQGPEFLTYFQNEAQLEKSRLLSDRFSAERPKGSFSTLEIQRTEQGDSAMYLCASSPIGGISNQPQHFGDGTRLSIL.

The V call is TRBV6-2 or TRBV6-3, the J call TRBJ2-2; 8 bases map to TRBD2. Germline loops: CDR1 MNHEY, CDR2 SVGEGT. Trimming cost V 6 bases and J 8 bases; bases outside gene matches: 14. The CDR3 has 16 residues. CDR3 bases: TGTGCCAGCAGCTTTGCGGGAGGTCGACCCCGAGGGGAGCTGTTTTTT. Protein product: CASSFAGGRPRGELFF.

The rearrangement uses TRBV7-2 and TRBJ1-5; 7 nucleotides line up with TRBD1. CDR1 and CDR2 (germline): SGHTA, FQGNSA. This CDR3 spans 15 amino acids. V lost 5 bases to trimming and J lost 0 bases; unmatched junction nucleotides: 4. The CDR3 DNA reads as TGTGCCAGCAGCGTTACAGGGGTTAGCAATCAGCCCCAGCATTTT. This sequence encodes CASSVTGVSNQPQHF. The whole variable domain, remainder taken from reference TRBV7-2 and TRBJ1-5, is GAGVSQSPSNKVTEKGKDVELRCDPISGHTALYWYRQSLGQGLEFLIYFQGNSAPDKSGLPSDRFSAERTGGSVSTLTIQRTQQEDSAVYLCASSVTGVSNQPQHFGDGTRLSIL.

This chain links TRBV3-1 (or the pseudogene TRBV3-2) with TRBJ1-2; D not certain. Germline CDR1 is LGHDT and CDR2 is YNNKEL (reference sequence). The CDR3 spans 13 residues. Trimming pared 3 bases from V and 4 bases from J, leaving 9 bases between. Here the CDR3 reads CASSHPAGYGYTF. For the CDR3, the DNA is TGTGCCAGCAGCCATCCGGCTGGCTATGGCTACACCTTC.

This rearrangement joins TRBV2 to TRBJ2-7; possibly TRBD2 for D (5 bases). In germline, CDR1 is SNHLY, CDR2 FYNNEI. The CDR3 runs to 13 residues. V was pared by 8 bases and J by 5 bases, with 16 bases between. CDR3 sequence (DNA): TGTGCCAGCGTTGGTAGGACTTTCAACGAGCAGTACTTC. Translating gives CASVGRTFNEQYF.

This chain connects TRBV5-1 to TRBJ2-7, with D tentatively TRBD1 (6 bases). CDR1 SGHRS and CDR2 YFSETQ come from the germline V gene. CDR3 length: 14 residues. Trimming shortened V by 0 bases and J by 3 bases, and 10 bases separated the two germline ends. CDR3 in DNA: TGCGCCAGCAGCTTGGTGGGGGCTCTCTACGAGCAGTACTTC. Amino acids: CASSLVGALYEQYF.

The V and J genes are TRBV19 and TRBJ2-1, with TRBD2 matching over 9 bases. The CDR3 is 14 amino acids. Germline assignment: CDR1 LNHDA and CDR2 SQIVND (reference sequence). J gave up 6 bases and V 7 bases, and 7 bases lay outside the gene matches. The CDR3 is CASTFSGSVNEQFF. The CDR3 nucleotides read TGTGCCAGTACCTTTAGCGGGAGCGTCAATGAGCAGTTCTTC.

The chain is built from TRBV5-1 and TRBJ2-1; D call uncertain. The CDR3 sequence is 14 residues long. V was clipped by 5 bases and J by 2 bases, with 11 bases between them. The germline V gene has CDR1 SGHRS and CDR2 YFSETQ. The CDR3 loop reads CASSFGEAYNEQFF. CDR3 bases: TGCGCCAGCAGTTTTGGGGAAGCCTACAATGAGCAGTTCTTC.

This chain connects TRBV10-2 to TRBJ1-1; possible D gene TRBD1, 6 bases. Germline-derived CDR1 and CDR2 are WSHSY and SAAADI. This CDR3 comprises 15 residues. Trimming left V 4 bases short and J 3 bases short, with 15 bases between. The CDR3: CASSGRPGVDTEAFF. CDR3 coding DNA: TGCGCCAGCAGTGGGAGGCCAGGGGTTGACACTGAAGCTTTCTTT.

This clone was detected only a few times. V usage is TRBV30 and J usage is TRBJ2-7; TRBD2 aligns across 8 bases. The CDR3 is made up of 16 amino acids. CDR1 GTSNPN and CDR2 SVGIG come from the germline V gene (reference sequence). Losses at the gene ends were 0 bases for V and 7 bases for J; bases not matched to a gene: 14. In nucleotides, the CDR3 is TGTGCCTGGAGTGTGAGATATTGGCTAGCGGGCGGGGAGCAGTACTTC. This sequence encodes CAWSVRYWLAGGEQYF.

The V gene is TRBV6-5, the J gene TRBJ1-3; TRBD1 matches at 7 bases. This CDR3 contains 13 residues. CDR1 MNHEY and CDR2 SVGAGI come from the germline V gene. Losses at the gene ends were 10 bases for V and 0 bases for J; bases not matched to a gene: 3. The CDR3 reads CATGDSSGNTIYF. Here the CDR3 DNA reads TGTGCCACCGGGGACAGCTCTGGAAACACCATATATTTT.

This chain joins TRBV19 and TRBJ1-2; tentative D call: TRBD1 (5 bases). V lost 5 bases, J lost 0 bases, and 10 bases lay in between. The CDR3 loop spans 14 amino acids. Germline CDR1 LNHDA, CDR2 SQIVND (reference sequence). The CDR3 region is CASSFDRSNYGYTF. The CDR3, as DNA: TGTGCCAGTAGTTTCGACAGATCTAACTATGGCTACACCTTC.

This rearrangement joins TRBV29-1 to TRBJ2-7, with D perhaps matching TRBD2 (6 bases). Germline V gene lookup returns CDR1 SQVTM and CDR2 ANQGSEA. This CDR3 comprises 13 residues. The V gene lost 4 bases and the J gene lost 4 bases, with 14 bases spanning the gap. The CDR3 coding sequence is TGCAGCGTTGTACCAGCGGAGGGGTACGAGCAGTACTTC. It translates to CSVVPAEGYEQYF.

V is TRBV7-3 and J is TRBJ2-2; the match to TRBD1 covers 7 bases. Germline CDR1 reads SGHTA; CDR2 reads FQGTGA. Unmatched junction bases numbered 8, after V lost 6 bases and J lost 4 bases. The CDR3 length is 15 residues. The CDR3 protein is CASSFDRVSTGELFF. The CDR3 bases are TGTGCCAGCAGTTTCGACAGGGTATCCACCGGGGAGCTGTTTTTT. Drawing the rest from reference TRBV7-3 and TRBJ2-2, the complete variable domain is GAGVSQTPSNKVTEKGKYVELRCDPISGHTALYWYRQSLGQGPEFLIYFQGTGAADDSGLPNDRFFAVRPEGSVSTLKIQRTERGDSAVYLCASSFDRVSTGELFFGEGSRLTVL.

V usage is TRBV9 and J usage is TRBJ2-2, with D maybe TRBD2 (5 bases). CDR3 length: 13 residues. Trimming left V 6 bases short and J 5 bases short, with 11 bases between. CDR1 is SGDLS, CDR2 YYNGEE, per germline. The CDR3 sequence: CASKVGGTGELFF. The CDR3 DNA reads TGTGCCAGCAAGGTGGGCGGGACCGGGGAGCTGTTTTTT.

A few counts support this clone. The CDR3 reads CASSLVLVGNSNYGYTF. The CDR3 DNA is TGTGCCAGCAGCTTGGTGTTAGTAGGGAATTCTAACTATGGCTACACCTTC. The V gene is TRBV5-6, the J gene TRBJ1-2; D unclear. V was pared by 0 bases and J by 0 bases, with 15 bases between. The CDR3 sequence is 17 residues long. The germline gives CDR1 SGHDT, CDR2 YYEEEE. Looking up the rest from reference TRBV5-6 and TRBJ1-2 gives the full variable domain: DAGVTQSPTHLIKTRGQQVTLRCSPKSGHDTVSWYQQALGQGPQFIFQYYEEEERQRGNFPDRFSGHQFPNYSSELNVNALLLGDSALYLCASSLVLVGNSNYGYTFGSGTRLTVV.

V gene TRBV2 combines with J gene TRBJ1-1; D gene uncertain. This CDR3 has 14 amino acids. V lost 6 bases, J lost 4 bases, and 15 bases lay in between. Germline V gene data show CDR1 as SNHLY and CDR2 as FYNNEI. The CDR3 region is CASSTQSGGTEAFF. CDR3 sequence (DNA): TGTGCCAGCAGCACTCAGAGTGGTGGCACTGAAGCTTTCTTT. Full variable domain (rest looked up from reference TRBV2 and TRBJ1-1): EPEVTQTPSHQVTQMGQEVILRCVPISNHLYFYWYRQILGQKVEFLVSFYNNEISEKSEIFDDQFSVERPDGSNFTLKIRSTKLEDSAMYFCASSTQSGGTEAFFGQGTRLTVV.

The CDR3 here is CSVSDRAVTEAFF. The CDR3 DNA reads as TGCAGCGTTTCTGACAGGGCGGTCACTGAAGCTTTCTTT. The chain is built from TRBV29-1 and TRBJ1-1; TRBD1 matches 7 bases. J lost 4 bases, V lost 5 bases, and 7 bases had no gene match. CDR1 is SQVTM and CDR2 is ANQGSEA in the germline V gene. The CDR3 runs to 13 residues.

The chain recombines TRBV6-5 with TRBJ1-1, with TRBD1 as a possible D gene (5 bases). Germline CDR1 MNHEY, CDR2 SVGAGI. V lost 2 bases and J lost 11, with 15 bases in between. The CDR3 totals 13 residues. This chain's CDR3 is CASSYQPTDSAFF. The CDR3 nucleotides read TGTGCCAGCAGTTACCAACCGACAGATTCGGCTTTCTTT.